This T cell receptor beta chain originates from a study of blood T cell repertoires in COVID-19. On the study more broadly: The samples span acute and convalescent COVID-19 from the United States, Italy and Spain.

CDR1 is GTSNPN, CDR2 SVGIG, per germline (reference sequence). CDR3 length equals 15 residues. The V end lost 4 bases, the J end lost 2 bases, and 15 bases lay between the germline ends. Produced via immunoSEQ multiplex PCR; TCRdb's table is partial and in-frame only. The sample shows over 200,000 clones, 80% to 90% of them seen only once. This chain uses TRBV30 with TRBJ1-3, with D tentatively TRBD1 (6 bases). Sequencing was carried out using peripheral blood. The sequence was collected from a man between 35 and 55 years old with active or convalescent COVID-19. CDR3 bases: TGTGCCTGGAAGGGGCAGGGGATAACTGGAAACACCATATATTTT. This encodes CAWKGQGITGNTIYF.